The text below deals with one TCR beta chain. Antigen unknown. Germline CDR1 is LNHNV and CDR2 is YYDKDF (reference sequence). The CDR3 covers 15 residues. V was pared by 1 base and J by 5 bases, with 2 bases of the junction left unmatched. The sample is drawn from a study of cytomegalovirus exposure and HLA in healthy donors. Whole-study results and caveats: The productive fraction for most TCR beta V segments was about 87% or about 30% in an earlier analysis.

The PCR ran on 60 Vbeta and 13 Jbeta primers. The protocol was immunoSEQ multiplex PCR, while the TCRdb copy is restricted to in-frame clones and leaves out a portion. The sample lists 130,000 to 150,000 clones; 80% to 85% were seen once. This receptor was obtained from a male donor in good health and CMV-seronegative. V usage is TRBV15 and J usage is TRBJ1-6; 7 bases are a match to TRBD1. Sequencing was carried out using PBMCs. The CDR3 here is CATSRARGNNSPLHF. CDR3 sequence (DNA): TGTGCCACCAGCAGAGCCAGGGGGAATAATTCACCCCTCCACTTT. The full variable domain, with the rest looked up from reference TRBV15 and TRBJ1-6, is DAMVIQNPRYQVTQFGKPVTLSCSQTLNHNVMYWYQQKSSQAPKLLFHYYDKDFNNEADTPDNFQSRRPNTSFCFLDIRSPGLGDTAMYLCATSRARGNNSPLHFGNGTRLTVT.